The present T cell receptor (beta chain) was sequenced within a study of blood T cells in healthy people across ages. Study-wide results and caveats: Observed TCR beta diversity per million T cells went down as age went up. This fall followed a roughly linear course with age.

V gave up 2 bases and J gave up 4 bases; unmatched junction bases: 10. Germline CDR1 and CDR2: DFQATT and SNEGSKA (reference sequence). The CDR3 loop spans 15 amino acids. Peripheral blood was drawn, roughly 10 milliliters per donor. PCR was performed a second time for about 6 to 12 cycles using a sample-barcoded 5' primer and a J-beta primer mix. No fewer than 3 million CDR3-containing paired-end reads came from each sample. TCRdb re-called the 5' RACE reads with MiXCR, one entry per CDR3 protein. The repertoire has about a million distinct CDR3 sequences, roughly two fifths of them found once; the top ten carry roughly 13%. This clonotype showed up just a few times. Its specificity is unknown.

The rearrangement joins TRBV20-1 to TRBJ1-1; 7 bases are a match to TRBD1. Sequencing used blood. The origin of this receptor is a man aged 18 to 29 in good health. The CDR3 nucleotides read TGCAGTGCTAGATCTACAACAGGGGTGGCCACTGAAGCTTTCTTT. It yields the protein CSARSTTGVATEAFF.